The TCR beta chain under discussion was sequenced for a study of persistence of HIV-infected CD4 T cells. Study context: A median of about 8 years of suppressive ART preceded sampling. General study results and limits: CMV- and Gag-responding cells had lower TCRbeta richness than CD3/CD28-responding cells. Antigen-responding cells were enriched for degenerate expanded CDR3beta sequences.

Sequencing used immunoSEQ version 4 in survey mode. TCRdb's table, derived via immunoSEQ multiplex PCR, lists solely in-frame clones and lacks some. The sample lists about 64,000 clones, 65% to 80% seen once, with under 2% in the top ten. An overlapping HIV-1 Gag peptide pool stimulated these cells at about 1 ug/peptide/mL. CD40L/CD69 double-negative CD45RO-high memory CD4+ T cells were collected. About this clone itself: The antigen is not known.

The CDR3 runs 15 residues. V was shortened by 1 base and J by 0 bases, with 10 bases between the two germline ends. Germline loops: CDR1 SGHVS, CDR2 FNYEAQ. V and J are TRBV7-6 and TRBJ2-7; no clear D gene. The receptor was isolated from an adult man with HIV who was CMV-seropositive. The sequences come from CD4+ T cells sorted from PBMCs after approximately 19-hour stimulation, collected from a patient who received antiretroviral therapy. The CDR3 region is CASSLDVGSSYEQYF. The CDR3 DNA sequence: TGTGCCAGCAGCTTAGATGTTGGAAGCTCCTACGAGCAGTACTTC.